This TCR beta chain was obtained from a study of technical replicates of blood from a few donors. The repertoire was sequenced with immunoSEQ multiplex PCR; TCRdb's copy has only in-frame clones and lacks some. The sample lists fewer than 85,000 clones; around 96% were seen once. This CDR3 is 16 amino acids long. Germline V gene lookup returns CDR1 SGHDT and CDR2 YYEEEE. The ends were cut back, 1 base at V and 2 bases at J, with 14 bases in the middle. The table lists this clone with a count of one. Sample: T cells isolated from PBMCs. The sequence was obtained from a human donor in good health. The chain has TRBV5-6 and TRBJ2-3; D possibly corresponds to TRBD1 (5 bases). As DNA, the CDR3 is TGTGCCAGCAGCTTGTTAGACAGAGCCTACACAGATACGCAGTATTTT. Its protein is CASSLLDRAYTDTQYF.